This T cell receptor (beta chain) was captured in a study of CD8 T cells in ankylosing spondylitis (dated by TCRdb to between 2016 and 2019). For the wider study: The study set out to find disease-linked TCR variants by profiling T cell receptor beta repertoires in ankylosing spondylitis patients and healthy donors. Peripheral blood samples were taken, and synovial fluid was additionally collected from ankylosing spondylitis patients. The full study cohort comprised around 25 ankylosing spondylitis patients and roughly 110 healthy donors.

What the research found in general, with its limitations: A TCR beta motif of 7 or 8 highly homologous amino acid variants appeared characteristic of blood from ankylosing spondylitis patients. The disease-linked clones were reported as significantly enriched in matched synovial fluid samples from ankylosing spondylitis patients. Some of the motif variants had been reported before in the synovial fluid and blood of reactive arthritis patients, a finding that suggests common disease-initiation mechanisms. In peripheral blood, the disease-linked clones were found at relatively low frequencies and had a CD8+ phenotype.

This clonotype was detected ten times or more. Its recognized antigen is unknown. The record has no base qualities; no much larger clone is one base away. The CDR3 holds 9 amino acids from the cysteine to the phenylalanine. Only CDR3 DNA remains: 27 bases, in frame from the first base. V and J lose 3 bases and 11 bases, and a span of 7 bases separates them. Taken from the germline V gene, the CDR1 and CDR2 loops are SQVTM and ANQGSEA. The run used an Illumina HiSeq 2500. Quantitative 5'-RACE with molecular barcodes was used to prepare TCR beta libraries. Per the source publication's procedure: To identify disease-linked TCR variants, a new computational method was used, one built on a probabilistic model of VDJ rearrangement. TCRdb reran the public reads through fastp at Q25 and MiXCR, keeping productive beta chains. Entries are consolidated by CDR3 protein sequence, retaining the most common genes and DNA. Here the V and J calls rest on TCRdb's processing, not on the authors' analysis. This sample has around 490,000 distinct CDR3 sequences in its table, and over 4% of those were observed once. Of the sample, under 4.5% falls within the top ten clones.

The chain is made from TRBV29-1 and TRBJ1-1; the D gene lacks a confident call. This clonotype was obtained from a male donor with ankylosing spondylitis. The sample taken for sequencing was blood, either unsorted or a sorted T cell fraction (not recorded which). The CDR3 in this case is CSVENLAFF. The nucleotide sequence reads TGCAGCGTTGAGAACCTGGCTTTCTTT.